This entry lists 10 T cell receptor beta chains sequenced from one sample in a study of beta chain features in type 1 diabetes. Study-level findings and limits: TCRB CDR3 length was moderately but significantly reduced in all four CD4+ subsets of Type 1 diabetes patients.

The antigens these receptors bind are not known. The study reverse transcribed the entire isolated RNA, so it sequenced expressed TCRB transcripts. Here immunoSEQ multiplex PCR was the method, and the copy in TCRdb shows in-frame clones only, minus some. The data show some 280,000 clones, with 14% seen just once and about 0.016% held by the top ten. Material for sequencing was naive CD4+ T cells from blood. The receptor source for this set is a man aged 25 to 40 with type 1 diabetes.

The chain recombines TRBV7-3 with TRBJ2-7; tentatively, D is TRBD1 (6 bases). The CDR3 spans 13 residues. Germline assignment: CDR1 SGHTA and CDR2 FQGTGA. V lost 3 bases, J lost 6 bases, and 12 bases lay in between. The CDR3 reads CASSFGTSSEQYF. DNA for the CDR3: TGTGCCAGCAGCTTCGGGACATCTAGCGAGCAGTACTTC.

J is TRBJ2-1 and V is TRBV4-2, with a weak D call TRBD2 (5 bases). This CDR3 has 16 amino acids. The germline V gene encodes CDR1 LGHNA and CDR2 YNFKEQ. V lost 4 bases and J 0 bases, leaving 13 bases between the germline ends. This CDR3 reads CASSPRGLSSYNEQFF. The CDR3 region has the DNA TGTGCCAGCAGCCCACGAGGGTTGAGCTCCTACAATGAGCAGTTCTTC.

The chain couples TRBV19 to TRBJ1-5; D is possibly TRBD1 (6 bases). Per the germline V gene, CDR1 is LNHDA and CDR2 is SQIVND (reference sequence). The CDR3 runs 13 residues. Trimming pared 5 bases from V and 4 bases from J, leaving 9 bases between. CDR3 amino acids: CASSYTGNQPQHF. CDR3 nucleotides: TGTGCCAGTAGTTACACAGGGAATCAGCCCCAGCATTTT.

This clone was seen a handful of times. The chain joins TRBV7-3 to TRBJ2-3, with a tentative D call TRBD2 (6 bases). V dropped 2 bases and J dropped 0 bases, with 12 bases sitting between them. CDR1 is SGHTA, CDR2 FQGTGA, per germline. The CDR3 contains 16 residues. CDR3 loop: CASSLGPGVSTDTQYF. CDR3 in DNA: TGTGCCAGCAGCTTAGGTCCGGGAGTCAGCACAGATACGCAGTATTTT. Filled out from reference TRBV7-3 and TRBJ2-3, the complete variable domain reads GAGVSQTPSNKVTEKGKYVELRCDPISGHTALYWYRQSLGQGPEFLIYFQGTGAADDSGLPNDRFFAVRPEGSVSTLKIQRTERGDSAVYLCASSLGPGVSTDTQYFGPGTRLTVL.

This clone was observed a handful of times. The rearrangement links TRBV6-5 to TRBJ1-5; D gene ambiguous. This CDR3 spans 15 amino acids. Per the germline V gene, CDR1 is MNHEY and CDR2 is SVGAGI. V lost 5 bases and J lost 0, with 11 bases in between. The CDR3 protein is CASSPWAGSNQPQHF. CDR3 nucleotides: TGTGCCAGCAGTCCTTGGGCCGGTAGCAATCAGCCCCAGCATTTT.

This chain links TRBV5-1 with TRBJ1-1; tentative D call: TRBD1 (6 bases). The V gene lost 1 base and the J gene lost 0 bases, with 10 bases spanning the gap. The V gene's germline CDR1 is SGHRS and CDR2 YFSETQ. The CDR3 contains 15 residues. This chain's CDR3 is CASSLPQGMNTEAFF. CDR3 DNA: TGCGCCAGCAGCTTGCCACAGGGCATGAACACTGAAGCTTTCTTT.

The chain uses TRBV20-1 and TRBJ2-7, with D perhaps matching TRBD2 (5 bases). Trimming shortened V by 2 bases and J by 5 bases, and 7 bases separated the two germline ends. The CDR3 contains 11 residues. The germline CDR1 and CDR2 sequences are DFQATT and SNEGSKA (reference sequence). The CDR3 is CSARLAHEQYF. The CDR3 DNA is TGCAGTGCTAGACTAGCCCACGAGCAGTACTTC.

This clone was detected only a few times. The chain recombines TRBV6-6 with TRBJ2-1; the match to TRBD2 covers 8 bases. The CDR3 length is 15 residues. Germline CDR1 is MNHNY and CDR2 is SVGAGI (reference sequence). With V trimmed by 0 bases and J by 6 bases, 4 bases remained unmatched. CDR3 in DNA: TGTGCCAGCAGTTACTCGATAGCGGGACTCAATGAGCAGTTCTTC. This codes for CASSYSIAGLNEQFF.

CDR3 sequence reads: CASSETREGEKLFF. For the CDR3, the DNA is TGTGCCAGCAGTGAAACTAGGGAGGGGGAAAAACTGTTTTTT. This sequence joins TRBV2 and TRBJ1-4, with D perhaps TRBD1 (5 bases). The V end was cut by 2 bases, the J end by 8 bases, with 12 bases between. CDR1 and CDR2 from the germline V gene are SNHLY and FYNNEI. This CDR3 has 14 amino acids.

In its sample, this clone was seen a few times. The chain carries TRBV5-4 and TRBJ2-3, with no clear D. Germline V gives CDR1 SGHNT, CDR2 YYREEE (reference sequence). Trimming removed 4 bases from V and 8 bases from J, with 8 bases in between. This CDR3 has 11 amino acids. In DNA, the CDR3 is TGTGCCAGCAGCCAACTCGGTACGCAGTATTTT. Its protein is CASSQLGTQYF.